The 21 T cell receptor beta chains in this list originate from one sample, sequenced in a study of OX40 agonist ivuxolimab in advanced cancers. Produced via immunoSEQ multiplex PCR; TCRdb's table is partial and in-frame only. The sample contains 65,000 to 95,000 clones, more than 85% of which appear only once. Here the sequenced sample was CD4+ or CD8+ T cells sorted from blood, taken in a trial of the OX40 agonist ivuxolimab. All receptors derive from an adult with an advanced solid tumor such as melanoma, head and neck, liver or kidney cancer.

A word on this clone: The sample carries other DNA sequences with the same CDR3. The rearrangement uses TRBV7-2 and TRBJ2-1; no clear D gene. Deletions cut 1 base from V and 1 base from J, with 5 bases between. This CDR3 has 14 amino acids. Germline CDR1 SGHTA, CDR2 FQGNSA. The CDR3 loop reads CASSLVGSYNEQFF. The CDR3 bases are TGTGCCAGCAGCTTAGTGGGGTCCTACAATGAGCAGTTCTTC. The full variable domain, completed using reference TRBV7-2 and TRBJ2-1, is GAGVSQSPSNKVTEKGKDVELRCDPISGHTALYWYRQSLGQGLEFLIYFQGNSAPDKSGLPSDRFSAERTGGSVSTLTIQRTQQEDSAVYLCASSLVGSYNEQFFGPGTRLTVL.

The chain joins TRBV6-4 to TRBJ1-2; possible D gene TRBD1, 6 bases. This CDR3 comprises 13 residues. The V end was cut by 2 bases, the J end by 5 bases, with 9 bases between. CDR1 and CDR2 from the germline V gene are MRHNA and SNTAGT. The CDR3 DNA follows: TGTGCCAGCAGTGACACAGGGCTATATGGCTACACCTTC. Translated, it gives CASSDTGLYGYTF.

The V gene is TRBV5-1, the J gene TRBJ2-1; 12 nucleotides align to TRBD2. The trim removed 4 bases at V and 3 bases at J, leaving 2 bases unmatched. The CDR3 spans 15 residues. The germline gives CDR1 SGHRS, CDR2 YFSETQ. The CDR3 loop reads CASSVTSGSYNEQFF. DNA for the CDR3: TGCGCCAGCAGCGTGACTAGCGGGAGCTACAATGAGCAGTTCTTC. Full variable domain (rest looked up from reference TRBV5-1 and TRBJ2-1): KAGVTQTPRYLIKTRGQQVTLSCSPISGHRSVSWYQQTPGQGLQFLFEYFSETQRNKGNFPGRFSGRQFSNSRSEMNVSTLELGDSALYLCASSVTSGSYNEQFFGPGTRLTVL.

CDR3 loop: CASSVVAGGTGELFF. CDR3 coding DNA: TGTGCCAGCAGCGTAGTAGCGGGAGGTACCGGGGAGCTGTTTTTT. The V and J genes are TRBV9 and TRBJ2-2; 10 bases map to TRBD2. This CDR3 is built from 15 residues. Germline V gene sequence: CDR1 SGDLS, CDR2 YYNGEE. J gave up 5 bases and V 0 bases, and 1 base lay outside the gene matches.

This sequence joins TRBV6-1 and TRBJ2-1; TRBD1 aligns across 8 bases. Trimming at V came to 3 bases and at J to 8 bases, leaving 6 bases not matched to a gene. The CDR3 loop spans 14 amino acids. CDR1 is MNHNS, CDR2 SASEGT, per germline. DNA for the CDR3: TGTGCCAGCAGTGATTGGTCAGGGGGCTATGAGCAGTTCTTC. Translating it yields CASSDWSGGYEQFF.

The chain links TRBV11-2 to TRBJ2-7; 10 bases are shared with TRBD1. Trimming at V came to 1 base and at J to 3 bases, leaving 6 bases not matched to a gene. The CDR3 is 16 residues long. Germline CDR1 reads SGHAT; CDR2 reads FQNNGV. The CDR3 sequence: CASSLVTGTGVYEQYF. The CDR3 DNA reads as TGTGCCAGCAGCTTAGTAACCGGGACAGGGGTCTACGAGCAGTACTTC.

The chain carries TRBV27 and TRBJ2-1, with D possibly matching TRBD2 (7 bases). V dropped 3 bases and J dropped 3 bases, with 15 bases sitting between them. This CDR3 comprises 16 residues. Per germline, CDR1 MNHEY and CDR2 SMNVEV (reference sequence). CDR3 sequence: CASSLAGRGIYNEQFF. In nucleotides, the CDR3 is TGTGCCAGCAGTTTGGCAGGGAGGGGGATCTACAATGAGCAGTTCTTC.

Notes on this clone: A read error may produce the germline difference seen at one junction end. The V call is TRBV5-1, the J call TRBJ2-7; tentative D call: TRBD2 (6 bases). The germline CDR1 and CDR2 sequences are SGHRS and YFSETQ. The CDR3 length is 16 residues. CDR3 region: CASSGRMVGPSHEQYF. The CDR3 DNA sequence: TGCGCCAGCAGCGGGAGGATGGTCGGGCCCTCCCACGAGCAGTACTTC.

The chain combines TRBV9 with TRBJ1-2; 9 bases map to TRBD1. With V trimmed by 3 bases and J by 2 bases, 2 bases remained unmatched. CDR1 SGDLS and CDR2 YYNGEE come from the germline V gene. The CDR3 length is 14 residues. The CDR3 DNA is TGTGCCAGCAGCGAGGGACAGGGCAACTATGGCTACACCTTC. Translated: CASSEGQGNYGYTF.

V and J are TRBV29-1 and TRBJ2-1; 7 bases map to TRBD2. The CDR3 has 14 amino acids. Per germline, CDR1 SQVTM and CDR2 ANQGSEA. The V and J ends lost 4 bases and 3 bases, in that order; junction bases with no gene match: 6. CDR3: CSVAAGEFYNEQFF. CDR3 sequence (DNA): TGCAGCGTTGCGGCGGGAGAGTTCTACAATGAGCAGTTCTTC.

This chain connects TRBV18 to TRBJ2-5; no reliable D call. This CDR3 has 12 amino acids. V lost 5 bases and J 2 bases, leaving 6 bases between the germline ends. From germline, CDR1 is KGHSH and CDR2 LQKENI. The CDR3 here is CASSSLQETQYF. The CDR3 coding sequence is TGTGCCAGCTCATCGCTTCAAGAGACCCAGTACTTC.

This clone was counted a few times. The CDR3 DNA follows: TGTGCCAGCAGTTACGCTGACGGGCAGCCCCAGCATTTT. Its protein product is CASSYADGQPQHF. The rearrangement joins TRBV6-6 to TRBJ1-5; D gene ambiguous. The CDR3 is 13 residues long. V lost 2 bases to trimming and J lost 7 bases, with 9 bases between them. The germline V gene has CDR1 MNHNY and CDR2 SVGAGI (reference sequence).

The chain has TRBV19 and TRBJ1-2, with D possibly TRBD1 on 5 matching bases. This CDR3 contains 12 residues. Germline V lookup: CDR1 LNHDA, CDR2 SQIVND (reference sequence). In DNA, the CDR3 is TGTGCAATCAACGGCAGGGCTGGTGGCTACACCTTC. This gives the protein CAINGRAGGYTF.

Points on this clone: The junction differs from germline at one of its ends, possibly a read error. This chain connects TRBV6-1 to TRBJ2-7, with D tentatively TRBD2 (6 bases). Germline CDR1 reads MNHNS; CDR2 reads SASEGT. This CDR3 contains 13 residues. In DNA form, the CDR3 reads TGTGCCAGCAGGGAGTGGGACTCCCACGAGCAGTACTTC. This encodes CASREWDSHEQYF.

This clone is a singleton in its sample. V and J are TRBV5-1 and TRBJ2-1; 12 bases map to TRBD2. The CDR3 sequence is 15 residues long. CDR1 and CDR2 from the germline V gene are SGHRS and YFSETQ. The V and J ends lost 5 bases and 8 bases, in that order; junction bases with no gene match: 8. CDR3 loop: CASSTSGRQQDEQFF. CDR3 nucleotides: TGCGCCAGCAGTACTAGCGGGAGGCAGCAGGATGAGCAGTTCTTC.

The chain uses TRBV9 and TRBJ2-3; D gene unclear. The V end was cut by 0 bases, the J end by 4 bases, with 9 bases between. CDR1 and CDR2 (germline): SGDLS, YYNGEE. The CDR3 sequence is 14 residues long. The CDR3, as DNA: TGTGCCAGCAGCGTAGGGGGTCCCCCAGATACGCAGTATTTT. Translating gives CASSVGGPPDTQYF. The full variable domain, with the rest looked up from reference TRBV9 and TRBJ2-3, is DSGVTQTPKHLITATGQRVTLRCSPRSGDLSVYWYQQSLDQGLQFLIQYYNGEERAKGNILERFSAQQFPDLHSELNLSSLELGDSALYFCASSVGGPPDTQYFGPGTRLTVL.

This clone was observed a few times. The V and J genes are TRBV29-1 and TRBJ1-3, with a possible D match to TRBD1 (6 bases). CDR3 length equals 14 residues. Trimming took off 3 bases at V and 0 bases at J, with 9 bases between the two ends. The germline gives CDR1 SQVTM, CDR2 ANQGSEA. CDR3 amino acids: CSVDPGVSGNTIYF. CDR3 nucleotide sequence: TGCAGCGTTGATCCAGGGGTCTCTGGAAACACCATATATTTT.

This chain connects TRBV6-5 to TRBJ2-7; 10 nucleotides agree with TRBD2. The CDR3 consists of 15 residues. Germline loops: CDR1 MNHEY, CDR2 SVGAGI. V trimming: 4 bases; J trimming: 2 bases; junction bases outside the gene matches: 5. CDR3 amino acids: CASSSGTSVTYEQYF. The CDR3 DNA reads TGTGCCAGCAGTTCCGGGACTAGCGTTACCTACGAGCAGTACTTC.

The genes are TRBV7-9 and TRBJ2-3; 9 bases are a match to TRBD1. Germline loops: CDR1 SEHNR, CDR2 FQNEAQ (reference sequence). The CDR3 covers 16 residues. Unmatched junction bases numbered 8, after V lost 3 bases and J lost 4 bases. For the CDR3, the DNA is TGTGCCAGCAGCTTCGGTTTTGGGACAGGGTCAGATACGCAGTATTTT. Translating gives CASSFGFGTGSDTQYF.

The gene calls are TRBV7-8 and TRBJ2-1, with 8 positions matching TRBD2. The CDR3 runs 13 residues. The germline gives CDR1 SGHVS, CDR2 FQNEAQ. V shed 6 bases and J 9 bases; nucleotides not matched to a gene: 7. CDR3 in DNA: TGTGCCAGCAGTTTGGCGGGAGGAAGTGAGCAGTTCTTC. It specifies CASSLAGGSEQFF.

This rearrangement joins TRBV6-6 to TRBJ1-5, with TRBD1 identical over 7 bases. Germline values: CDR1 MNHNY, CDR2 SVGAGI (reference sequence). Trimming cost V 8 bases and J 2 bases; bases outside gene matches: 0. The CDR3 loop spans 12 amino acids. The CDR3 nucleotides read TGTGCCAGCGACAGGGGCAATCAGCCCCAGCATTTT. Its translation: CASDRGNQPQHF.